The rows below give T cell receptor beta chains drawn from one sample of a study of post-analysis software for immune sequencing data. A single record per CDR3 protein comes from TCRdb applying MiXCR to the PCR reads. The sample lists approximately 570,000 distinct CDR3 sequences, roughly 40% occurring once. The specimen was blood. Receptor source: a girl aged 10-17 years with multiple sclerosis. CDR3s include the opening cysteine and the closing phenylalanine or tryptophan. A D gene is named only where the DNA matches it firmly. Only part of the rows carry a size: once, few, many, or a class if the clone is expanded.

TRBJ2-4 . . TRBV7-9 TGTGCCAGCAGCTTCGGCCCGTCTCGGGAGCAGTACTTC CASSFGPSREQYF
TRBJ2-1 . . TRBV30 TGTGCCTGGAGTGTAGGGGGGATGGACAATGGGCAGTTCTTC CAWSVGGMDNGQFF
TRBJ2-1 . . TRBV7-3 TGTGCCAGCAGCTCCGGGGAGGGGGGCGAGCAGTTCTTC CASSSGEGGEQFF
TRBJ2-7 TRBD2 . TRBV6-6 TGTGCCAGCAGCCCCGTTCCCGGGAGGGCGAAGTACGAGCAGTACTTC CASSPVPGRAKYEQYF
TRBJ1-4 . once TRBV29-1 TGCAGCGTTGAGGAGGGGCAGCCAGATGAAAAACTGTTTTTT CSVEEGQPDEKLFF
TRBJ2-7 TRBD2 . TRBV5-1 TGCGCCAGCAGCTTGGGGCGGGGGGACTACGAGCAGTACTTC CASSLGRGDYEQYF
TRBJ2-7 TRBD1 few TRBV12-3/TRBV12-4 TGTGCCAGCAGATTGGGACAGGGCCGCTACGAGCAGTACTTC CASRLGQGRYEQYF
TRBJ2-5 . . TRBV7-7 TGTGCCAGCAGCCCCTCCAGGGTCGCGGAGACCCAGTACTTC CASSPSRVAETQYF
TRBJ1-1 TRBD1 . TRBV7-3 TGTACCAGCAGATTTGACAGGGACACTGAAGCTTTTTTT CTSRFDRDTEAFF
TRBJ2-3 . . TRBV5-1 TGCGCCAGCGCCGAGGGGGACACCCAGACAGATACGCAGTATTTT CASAEGDTQTDTQYF
TRBJ2-3 . . TRBV5-1 TGCGCCAGCAGCTCACCCGGAGCCCTCACAGATACGCAGTATTTT CASSSPGALTDTQYF
TRBJ2-3 . . TRBV7-9 TGTGCCAGCAGTTGGACCCCCACAGATACGCAGTATTTT CASSWTPTDTQYF
TRBJ2-5 TRBD2 few TRBV20-1 TGCAGTGCTAGATCCCCGGGCGGGGGAAGGGAGACCCAGTACTTC CSARSPGGGRETQYF
TRBJ2-7 TRBD2 . TRBV6-6 TGTGCCACTAGCGGGAGTAACAACGAGCAGTACTTC CATSGSNNEQYF
TRBJ2-3 . few TRBV3-1 TGTGCCAGCAGCCAAGCGTGGGGACCGATCACAGATACGCAGTATTTT CASSQAWGPITDTQYF
TRBJ1-2 TRBD1 few TRBV29-1 TGCAGCGTTGAAGATCCTTCCCGAGCAGGGGGCTTTGGCTACACCTTC CSVEDPSRAGGFGYTF
TRBJ2-1 . few TRBV7-9 TGTGCCAGCAGCCTCATAACCCTACCGTCGAAGAATGAGCAGTTCTTC CASSLITLPSKNEQFF
TRBJ1-4 . . TRBV6-6 TGTGCCAGCAACCAGGACAGATATAATGAAAAACTGTTTTTT CASNQDRYNEKLFF
TRBJ2-3 TRBD2 . TRBV7-9 TGTGCCAGCAGCTATTTGGCTAGCGGGAGTCTCGCAGATACGCAGTATTTT CASSYLASGSLADTQYF
TRBJ2-1 . many TRBV4-2 TGTGCCAGCAGCCAAGTCTCCCCCGACAATGAGCAGTTCTTC CASSQVSPDNEQFF
TRBJ2-7 . few TRBV20-1 TGCAGTGCCCGGGACTTAACCTACGAGCAGTACTTC CSARDLTYEQYF
TRBJ1-5 TRBD1 many TRBV20-1 TGCAGTGCTGCCGGGACAGCGGTCAGTCAGCCCCAGCATTTT CSAAGTAVSQPQHF
TRBJ1-5 . . TRBV12-3/TRBV12-4 TGTGCCAGCGCCCTCGGACTGCAGCCCCAGCATTTT CASALGLQPQHF
TRBJ2-7 . few TRBV11-2 TGTGCCAGCAGCCGACTTCCCCTCTCCTACGAGCAGTACTTC CASSRLPLSYEQYF